These 24 T cell receptor beta chains were sequenced from one sample in a study of blood T cell repertoires in COVID-19. This table comes from immunoSEQ multiplex PCR, and its TCRdb copy is limited to in-frame clones, with some not included. The data show roughly 260,000 clones, about 88% seen once. Sequenced: peripheral blood. All receptors derive from a woman in her 30s with COVID-19, enrolled during active disease.

The chain is built from TRBV5-5 and TRBJ1-3; D is uncertain. The V gene lost 0 bases and the J gene lost 4 bases, with 8 bases spanning the gap. Per the germline V gene, CDR1 is SGHKS and CDR2 is YYEKEE (reference sequence). The CDR3 sequence is 14 residues long. The CDR3 reads CASSLAGVGNTIYF. The CDR3 nucleotides read TGTGCCAGCAGCTTGGCTGGAGTAGGAAACACCATATATTTT.

This chain links TRBV5-3 with TRBJ2-1; TRBD2 aligns across 8 bases. TRBV5-3 is flagged as an ORF with uncertain function. CDR3 length: 15 amino acids. The ends lost 1 base at V and 5 bases at J; junction bases unmatched: 5. In DNA, the CDR3 is TGTGCCAGAAGCTTGACTAGCGGCGTCGACAATGAGCAGTTCTTC. Translating gives CARSLTSGVDNEQFF.

The chain employs TRBV5-1 and TRBJ2-7; D not resolved. Germline loops: CDR1 SGHRS, CDR2 YFSETQ. The V end lost 0 bases, the J end lost 1 base, and 8 bases lay between the germline ends. The CDR3 covers 14 residues. The CDR3 nucleotides read TGCGCCAGCAGCTTGGTTCAGGCGTCCTACGAGCAGTACTTC. This translates into CASSLVQASYEQYF.

V gene TRBV28 combines with J gene TRBJ2-7; D unclear. Trimming took 4 bases from V and 4 from J, leaving 11 bases between them. The CDR3 loop spans 13 amino acids. Germline CDR1 MDHEN, CDR2 SYDVKM. CDR3 region: CASSSVPNYEQYF. CDR3 coding DNA: TGTGCCAGCAGTTCAGTTCCGAATTACGAGCAGTACTTC.

The J gene is TRBJ1-2, the V gene TRBV10-3; a weak D match, TRBD1 (6 bases). CDR1 is ENHRY, CDR2 SYGVKD, per germline. This CDR3 comprises 15 residues. Trimming removed 1 base at V and 3 bases at J, with 12 bases between. The CDR3 sequence is CAISEFRQADYGYTF. The CDR3 DNA sequence: TGTGCCATCAGTGAGTTCCGACAGGCTGACTATGGCTACACCTTC.

This clone has just a few counts. The genes are TRBV4-2 and TRBJ2-1; D unclear. Germline V lookup: CDR1 LGHNA, CDR2 YNFKEQ. V was pared by 0 bases and J by 2 bases, with 11 bases between. The CDR3 covers 16 residues. CDR3 nucleotides: TGTGCCAGCAGCCAAGATTCAAGCGCAGCCTACAATGAGCAGTTCTTC. Protein sequence: CASSQDSSAAYNEQFF.

The chain combines TRBV5-1 with TRBJ2-5; TRBD1 might be the D (5 bases). Germline CDR1 reads SGHRS; CDR2 reads YFSETQ. Trimming cost V 2 bases and J 2 bases, with 16 bases left between them. The CDR3 extends over 16 amino acids. The CDR3 nucleotides are TGCGCCAGCAGCTTCAGGACCCAACAGGTACAAGAGACCCAGTACTTC. Translating gives CASSFRTQQVQETQYF.

The chain employs TRBV5-1 and TRBJ2-7; the D is unclear. Trimming shortened V by 1 base and J by 2 bases, and 10 bases separated the two germline ends. The germline V gene encodes CDR1 SGHRS and CDR2 YFSETQ. This CDR3 contains 14 residues. CDR3 coding DNA: TGCGCCAGCAGCTTGTACAGTCGTACCTACGAGCAGTACTTC. Protein product: CASSLYSRTYEQYF.

V is TRBV5-1 and J is TRBJ2-5; perhaps TRBD2 as D (6 bases). Trimming pared 2 bases from V and 5 bases from J, leaving 31 bases between. CDR3 length equals 20 residues. Germline lookup yields CDR1 SGHRS and CDR2 YFSETQ. This CDR3 is CASSFGAGIISPSNLETQYF. The CDR3 DNA reads TGCGCCAGCAGCTTCGGAGCGGGCATTATTAGCCCAAGTAATTTGGAGACCCAGTACTTC.

The gene calls are TRBV7-9 and TRBJ1-4; D possibly corresponds to TRBD1 (5 bases). Germline loops: CDR1 SEHNR, CDR2 FQNEAQ (reference sequence). The V gene lost 4 bases and the J gene lost 8 bases, with 20 bases spanning the gap. CDR3 size: 16 residues. The CDR3 loop reads CASSSGRGGGAEKLFF. CDR3 DNA sequence: TGTGCCAGCAGCTCAGGTCGAGGCGGAGGGGCCGAAAAACTGTTTTTT.

The table lists this clone with a count of one. The rearrangement links TRBV7-9 to TRBJ1-6, with D unclear. The germline V gene has CDR1 SEHNR and CDR2 FQNEAQ (reference sequence). The CDR3 length is 16 residues. Trimming removed 5 bases at V and 0 bases at J, with 11 bases between. This CDR3 reads CASSLGTLSYNSPLHF. The CDR3 coding sequence is TGTGCCAGCAGCCTTGGTACTCTCTCCTATAATTCACCCCTCCACTTT. Together with reference TRBV7-9 and TRBJ1-6, the CDR3 gives the full variable domain: DTGVSQNPRHKITKRGQNVTFRCDPISEHNRLYWYRQTLGQGPEFLTYFQNEAQLEKSRLLSDRFSAERPKGSFSTLEIQRTEQGDSAMYLCASSLGTLSYNSPLHFGNGTRLTVT.

This clone was seen once. The chain has TRBV10-3 and TRBJ1-4; 8 bases align to TRBD1. CDR1 is ENHRY and CDR2 is SYGVKD in the germline V gene. V shed 1 base and J 8 bases; nucleotides not matched to a gene: 9. CDR3 length: 16 amino acids. The CDR3, as DNA: TGTGCCATCAGTGAGTACCAGGGGGCGCCTTGGGAAAAACTGTTTTTT. Its protein is CAISEYQGAPWEKLFF.

CDR3 protein: CASSGGEISNEQYF. The DNA for the CDR3 is TGTGCCAGCAGCGGGGGGGAAATCTCAAACGAGCAGTACTTC. The chain recombines TRBV4-2 with TRBJ2-7; TRBD2 agrees at 7 bases. The CDR3 extends over 14 amino acids. Germline assignment: CDR1 LGHNA and CDR2 YNFKEQ. The junction had 9 bases not matched to a gene; V was cut back by 5 bases and J by 5 bases.

CDR3 protein: CASSQVAGDYNEQFF. The CDR3 bases are TGCGCCAGCAGCCAAGTAGCGGGAGACTACAATGAGCAGTTCTTC. The chain combines TRBV4-1 with TRBJ2-1, with 9 bases matching TRBD2. Germline V CDR1 and CDR2: MGHRA, YSYEKL. Losses at the gene ends were 1 base for V and 3 bases for J; bases not matched to a gene: 1. The CDR3 totals 15 residues.

This clone has only a few counts. The chain recombines TRBV27 with TRBJ1-5; D not certain. Germline-derived CDR1 and CDR2 are MNHEY and SMNVEV (reference sequence). This CDR3 has 16 amino acids. V dropped 2 bases and J dropped 3 bases, with 14 bases sitting between them. In DNA, the CDR3 is TGTGCCAGCAGTTTAACATCCCGGAGCCCCAATCAGCCCCAGCATTTT. Translating it yields CASSLTSRSPNQPQHF.

The rearrangement joins TRBV24-1 to TRBJ1-2; 10 bases match TRBD1. This CDR3 has 16 residues. J gave up 3 bases and V 4 bases, and 7 bases lay outside the gene matches. Germline V gene sequence: CDR1 KGHDR, CDR2 SFDVKD. The CDR3 spells CATSDSLGTGDYGYTF. CDR3 nucleotides: TGTGCCACCAGTGACTCCCTGGGGACAGGGGACTATGGCTACACCTTC.

The gene calls are TRBV11-1 and TRBJ1-1; the match to TRBD1 covers 10 bases. Germline-derived CDR1 and CDR2 are SGHAT and FQDESV (reference sequence). Germline trimming cut 5 bases from V and 5 bases from J; bases unmatched to any gene: 11. This CDR3 region has 16 residues. The CDR3 DNA follows: TGTGCCAGCAGCCCGAGACAGGGGGCGGCGGGGACTGAAGCTTTCTTT. Translation gives CASSPRQGAAGTEAFF.

J is TRBJ1-2 and V is TRBV10-2; D is ambiguous. Germline CDR1 and CDR2: WSHSY and SAAADI. The V gene lost 6 bases and the J gene lost 8 bases, with 19 bases spanning the gap. The CDR3 runs to 14 residues. The CDR3 spells CASSLSQAPRGYTF. The CDR3 coding sequence is TGCGCCAGCAGCCTTTCCCAGGCTCCTCGGGGCTACACCTTC.

This clone appeared a few times. In DNA form, the CDR3 reads TGTGCCAGCAGCGGCGGCGAGCCCGGGGAGCTGTTTTTT. This codes for CASSGGEPGELFF. The rearrangement uses TRBV9 and TRBJ2-2, with D hard to call. Trimming cost V 3 bases and J 6 bases, with 9 bases left between them. Germline lookup yields CDR1 SGDLS and CDR2 YYNGEE. This CDR3 region has 13 residues.

The chain uses TRBV7-2 and TRBJ1-2; 11 bases fit TRBD1. Germline assignment: CDR1 SGHTA and CDR2 FQGNSA. Unmatched junction bases numbered 6, after V lost 4 bases and J lost 8 bases. CDR3 size: 14 residues. CDR3 sequence (DNA): TGTGCCAGCAGCTGGGGACAGGGGGACTTAGGCTACACCTTC. This gives the protein CASSWGQGDLGYTF.

The rearrangement joins TRBV5-5 to TRBJ2-5; TRBD1 agrees at 7 bases. V lost 0 bases and J lost 5; bases outside the gene matches: 4. Germline V gene data show CDR1 as SGHKS and CDR2 as YYEKEE (reference sequence). The CDR3 is made up of 14 amino acids. This CDR3 is CASSLEGRGETQYF. The CDR3 DNA is TGTGCCAGCAGCTTGGAAGGCAGGGGGGAGACCCAGTACTTC.

The rearrangement links TRBV6-2 or TRBV6-3 to TRBJ1-2, with a possible D match to TRBD1 (6 bases). The CDR3 length is 13 residues. Trimming pared 8 bases from V and 2 bases from J, leaving 12 bases between. Germline V gene data show CDR1 as MNHEY and CDR2 as SVGEGT. The CDR3 nucleotides read TGTGCCAGCCGCCGGGACAACAACTATGGCTACACCTTC. Its translation is CASRRDNNYGYTF.

The V and J genes are TRBV28 and TRBJ1-2; D is unclear. Germline assignment: CDR1 MDHEN and CDR2 SYDVKM. CDR3 length: 14 residues. Trimming shortened V by 4 bases and J by 7 bases, and 16 bases separated the two germline ends. CDR3 nucleotides: TGTGCCAGCAGTTCGCCGCTCATTGCCGGTGGCTACACCTTC. Protein product: CASSSPLIAGGYTF.

The chain carries TRBV9 and TRBJ2-3, with unresolved D. V lost 3 bases and J lost 5, with 7 bases in between. CDR3 size: 12 residues. Per the germline V gene, CDR1 is SGDLS and CDR2 is YYNGEE. DNA of the CDR3: TGTGCCAGCAGCGCAAACTTAGATACGCAGTATTTT. It yields the protein CASSANLDTQYF.